This T cell receptor (beta chain) was profiled in a study of T cell clones after liver transplantation. At the level of the study: Three of the eight recipients were HCV-positive; the rest had non-autoimmune, non-viral transplant indications. Whole-study results and caveats: In most of the 8 subjects, circulating graft-donor-reactive CD4 TCRbeta sequences fell significantly after transplant. Graft donor-reactive T cells may have migrated into the graft rather than being deleted.

Thawed unstimulated PBMCs were FACS-sorted by CD3, CD4 and CD8 into two populations. This table comes from immunoSEQ multiplex PCR, and its TCRdb copy is limited to in-frame clones, with some not included. This repertoire shows tens of thousands of clones, approximately 70% found once; its top ten account for around 2.8%. In the case of this clone: The target antigen is unknown.

The V and J ends lost 2 bases and 2 bases respectively, with 17 bases between them. CDR1 SGHTA and CDR2 FQGNSA come from the germline V gene. The CDR3 covers 17 residues. This TCR was recovered from a human patient who received a liver transplant. Some T cells may be transferred from the graft donor. The J gene is TRBJ2-3, the V gene TRBV7-2, with D possibly matching TRBD2 (7 bases). The sequencing here drew on CD4+ T cells from blood, taken at the approximately 16-month timepoint. The chain's CDR3 is CASSLRPRGASTDTQYF. The CDR3 DNA is TGTGCCAGCAGCTTAAGACCCCGGGGGGCTTCCACAGATACGCAGTATTTT.